A single sample gave rise to the 3 T cell receptor beta chains below, sequenced in a study of blood T cell repertoires in COVID-19. Assay: immunoSEQ multiplex PCR; the TCRdb copy retains only in-frame clones and omits some. The table lists 90,000 to 120,000 clones, 88% of them singletons. Sequenced material: peripheral blood. The source of these receptors is a human donor in a cohort sampled during active COVID-19.

The rearrangement links TRBV5-5 to TRBJ2-1, with 10 bases matching TRBD1. The trim removed 6 bases at V and 7 bases at J, leaving 7 bases unmatched. Germline-derived CDR1 and CDR2 are SGHKS and YYEKEE (reference sequence). This CDR3 contains 14 residues. CDR3 sequence reads: CASTGGDRGNEQFF. CDR3 nucleotide sequence: TGTGCCAGCACTGGGGGGGACAGGGGTAATGAGCAGTTCTTC.

The chain is built from TRBV20-1 and TRBJ1-1, with D hard to call. Germline CDR1 and CDR2: DFQATT and SNEGSKA (reference sequence). Trimming took off 3 bases at V and 0 bases at J, with 14 bases between the two ends. The CDR3 has 15 amino acids. CDR3 loop: CSASGSLTMNTEAFF. The CDR3 coding sequence is TGCAGTGCTAGTGGGAGCTTAACTATGAACACTGAAGCTTTCTTT.

The CDR3 reads CASTELAGGREQYF. CDR3 nucleotides: TGTGCCAGCACTGAGCTAGCGGGAGGGCGAGAGCAGTACTTC. The rearrangement links TRBV7-9 to TRBJ2-7, with 12 bases lining up with TRBD2. CDR1 and CDR2 from the germline V gene are SEHNR and FQNEAQ (reference sequence). The CDR3 is 14 residues long. Unmatched junction bases numbered 8, after V lost 7 bases and J lost 7 bases. Full variable domain (missing parts from reference TRBV7-9 and TRBJ2-7): DTGVSQNPRHKITKRGQNVTFRCDPISEHNRLYWYRQTLGQGPEFLTYFQNEAQLEKSRLLSDRFSAERPKGSFSTLEIQRTEQGDSAMYLCASTELAGGREQYFGPGTRLTVT.